This TCR beta chain was identified in a study of blood T cell repertoires in COVID-19. Study-level background: PBMCs, B-cell-depleted T cells, or T cells were the source of the cDNA or gDNA that made up the material.

This table comes from immunoSEQ multiplex PCR, and its TCRdb copy is limited to in-frame clones, with some not included. The repertoire includes about 170,000 clones, more than 75% of them detected once, and approximately 5% sits in the top ten. The CDR3 has 13 amino acids. CDR1 and CDR2 from the germline V gene are MDHEN and SYDVKM. V lost 10 bases and J lost 3; bases outside the gene matches: 7. The clonotype was recovered from a man between 18 and 35 years old with COVID-19, enrolled during active disease. The sample consisted of peripheral blood. This chain links TRBV28 with TRBJ2-3; TRBD2 agrees at 7 bases. CDR3 DNA sequence: TGTGCCACTTTAGCGGGTGGGACAGATACGCAGTATTTT. Residues: CATLAGGTDTQYF. The complete variable domain, with remaining parts taken from reference TRBV28 and TRBJ2-3, reads DVKVTQSSRYLVKRTGEKVFLECVQDMDHENMFWYRQDPGLGLRLIYFSYDVKMKEKGDIPEGYSVSREKKERFSLILESASTNQTSMYLCATLAGGTDTQYFGPGTRLTVL.